Below are 18 T cell receptor beta chains sequenced from a single sample in a study of T-cell memory formation after mild COVID-19. TCRdb used MiXCR to reprocess the 5' RACE reads, holding one entry per CDR3 protein. The sample has around 250,000 distinct CDR3 sequences; roughly 17% are singletons. The specimen was PBMCs or a T cell subset sorted from them (not recorded which). These receptors came from a man between 18 and 35 years old who had mild COVID-19 (a few samples of this study predate the infection). Cell type and time point are not known.

This clonotype turned up a few times. This chain uses TRBV28 with TRBJ1-2; D ambiguous. V lost 3 bases, J lost 3 bases, and 8 bases lay in between. This CDR3 comprises 13 residues. Germline V gene data show CDR1 as MDHEN and CDR2 as SYDVKM. In DNA form, the CDR3 reads TGTGCCAGCAGTTTGCAGATATACTATGGCTACACCTTC. It translates to CASSLQIYYGYTF.

In this sample, this clonotype turned up many times. This chain uses TRBV5-1 with TRBJ2-7; no definite D call. The germline gives CDR1 SGHRS, CDR2 YFSETQ. The CDR3 spans 14 residues. V lost 4 bases to trimming and J lost 6 bases, with 17 bases between them. The CDR3 here is CASSLGQLQGEQYF. The CDR3 DNA is TGCGCCAGCAGCCTAGGGCAGTTACAAGGCGAGCAGTACTTC.

In nucleotides, the CDR3 is TGCGCCAGCAGTGACTCCAGGGCGGAAAAACTGTTTTTT. This codes for CASSDSRAEKLFF. The chain uses TRBV10-2 and TRBJ1-4; D may be TRBD1 (5 bases). V was cut by 3 bases and J by 8 bases, with 10 bases left in between. Germline V gene data show CDR1 as WSHSY and CDR2 as SAAADI. This CDR3 region has 13 residues.

The chain joins TRBV28 to TRBJ2-5, with 7 positions matching TRBD1. V shed 2 bases and J 0 bases; nucleotides not matched to a gene: 3. Per the germline V gene, CDR1 is MDHEN and CDR2 is SYDVKM. The CDR3 runs to 15 residues. The CDR3 region is CASSLMGQYQETQYF. Written as DNA, the CDR3 is TGTGCCAGCAGTTTAATGGGACAGTACCAAGAGACCCAGTACTTC.

This clonotype came up a few times. The CDR3: CASSPRLAGYNEQFF. CDR3 bases: TGCGCCAGCAGCCCGAGACTAGCGGGTTACAATGAGCAGTTCTTC. The V call is TRBV4-3, the J call TRBJ2-1, with 10 nucleotides matching TRBD2. Germline values: CDR1 LGHNA, CDR2 YSLEER. The CDR3 contains 15 residues. V lost 4 bases and J lost 4; bases outside the gene matches: 4.

This clonotype was found many times. The chain couples TRBV5-1 to TRBJ2-6; 7 nucleotides match TRBD1. Germline V lookup: CDR1 SGHRS, CDR2 YFSETQ. V dropped 4 bases and J dropped 0; count of bases not matched to a gene: 10. This CDR3 is built from 18 residues. The CDR3 loop reads CASSEGDRSSSGANVLTF. Written as DNA, the CDR3 is TGCGCCAGCAGCGAAGGGGACAGATCTTCCTCTGGGGCCAACGTCCTGACTTTC.

V usage is TRBV28 and J usage is TRBJ2-3, with D perhaps TRBD2 (7 bases). Germline CDR1 reads MDHEN; CDR2 reads SYDVKM. Trimming cost V 3 bases and J 7 bases, with 14 bases left between them. CDR3 length: 14 amino acids. CDR3 in DNA: TGTGCCAGCAGTTTTAGGGGGGGCGGGTATACGCAGTATTTT. Its protein product is CASSFRGGGYTQYF.

This clonotype appeared a few times. The CDR3, as DNA: TGCAGCGTCTGGACAGGGGCTGAGACCCAGTACTTC. Translation: CSVWTGAETQYF. The chain links TRBV29-1 to TRBJ2-5; 9 bases are shared with TRBD1. The CDR3 is made up of 12 amino acids. Germline CDR1 SQVTM, CDR2 ANQGSEA. V was pared by 6 bases and J by 5 bases, with 4 bases of the junction left unmatched.

This clonotype was counted only a few times. The V gene is TRBV4-1, the J gene TRBJ2-1, with a possible D match to TRBD1 (5 bases). The CDR3 totals 12 residues. The germline CDR1 and CDR2 sequences are MGHRA and YSYEKL. Deletions cut 3 bases from V and 5 bases from J, with 5 bases between. CDR3 coding DNA: TGCGCCAGCAGCCAGACAGACAATGAGCAGTTCTTC. Protein product: CASSQTDNEQFF.

The chain employs TRBV7-2 and TRBJ1-2, with 8 positions matching TRBD1. Germline CDR1 is SGHTA and CDR2 is FQGNSA. Trimming cost V 5 bases and J 0 bases; bases outside gene matches: 8. The CDR3 is made up of 16 amino acids. Here the CDR3 reads CASSPEGTGANYGYTF. For the CDR3, the DNA is TGTGCCAGCAGCCCCGAGGGGACAGGAGCTAACTATGGCTACACCTTC.

This clonotype has more than one count but fewer than ten. This chain links TRBV13 with TRBJ2-2; D is ambiguous. The germline CDR1 and CDR2 sequences are PRHDT and FYEKMQ (reference sequence). The germline V and J ends were trimmed by 1 base and 0 bases, with 3 bases remaining between them. This CDR3 has 14 residues. CDR3 in amino acids: CASSLAANTGELFF. For the CDR3, the DNA is TGTGCCAGCAGCTTAGCTGCGAACACCGGGGAGCTGTTTTTT.

V is TRBV6-2 or TRBV6-3 and J is TRBJ2-5; D not certain. Looked up from germline, CDR1 is MNHEY and CDR2 is SVGEGT. V lost 6 bases and J lost 3, with 11 bases in between. The CDR3 spans 13 residues. The CDR3 loop reads CASSQGRKETQYF. CDR3 DNA sequence: TGTGCCAGCAGCCAAGGTAGAAAAGAGACCCAGTACTTC.

V gene TRBV7-2 combines with J gene TRBJ2-3; 9 positions match TRBD2. Germline trimming cut 2 bases from V and 6 bases from J; bases unmatched to any gene: 9. The CDR3 spans 16 residues. Germline V gene lookup returns CDR1 SGHTA and CDR2 FQGNSA. The CDR3 region is CASSLLAGFAFDTQYF. In DNA form, the CDR3 reads TGTGCCAGCAGCTTACTAGCGGGGTTCGCATTTGATACGCAGTATTTT.

This clonotype was counted only a few times. The chain joins TRBV27 to TRBJ2-7; possibly TRBD1 for D (6 bases). The CDR3 runs 14 residues. Germline V lookup: CDR1 MNHEY, CDR2 SMNVEV (reference sequence). Trimming took 5 bases from V and 2 from J, leaving 13 bases between them. The CDR3 region has the DNA TGTGCCAGCAGTCCGCAACAGGGTGCCTACGAGCAGTACGTC. It specifies CASSPQQGAYEQYV.

The genes are TRBV24-1 and TRBJ2-1; TRBD1 agrees at 9 bases. The CDR3 is 13 amino acids. V shed 9 bases, J shed 6 bases, and the junction held 5 bases outside the gene matches. CDR1 is KGHDR, CDR2 SFDVKD, per germline. CDR3 sequence: CATGTGPLNEQFF. The CDR3 coding sequence is TGTGCCACCGGGACAGGGCCCCTCAATGAGCAGTTCTTC.

This clonotype was observed a few times. This chain links TRBV4-1 with TRBJ1-6; D is unresolved. Trimming stripped 2 bases from V and 7 bases from J, with 18 bases between. Germline-derived CDR1 and CDR2 are MGHRA and YSYEKL. This CDR3 has 17 residues. The DNA for the CDR3 is TGCGCCAGCAGCCAAAGCCCTCCACCTCTGGGCAATTCACCCCTCCACTTT. Amino acids: CASSQSPPPLGNSPLHF.

This clonotype was found a few times. The rearrangement uses TRBV6-6 and TRBJ1-1, with a weak D call TRBD1 (5 bases). Germline CDR1 is MNHNY and CDR2 is SVGAGI (reference sequence). The CDR3 covers 15 residues. Trimming pared 3 bases from V and 4 bases from J, leaving 15 bases between. CDR3 in DNA: TGTGCCAGCAGTTATCCGGGGACTGGGAGCACTGAAGCTTTCTTT. This sequence encodes CASSYPGTGSTEAFF.

This clonotype was counted between two and nine times. The rearrangement links TRBV7-9 to TRBJ1-6, with D possibly matching TRBD1 (5 bases). CDR1 is SEHNR and CDR2 is FQNEAQ in the germline V gene (reference sequence). CDR3 length: 15 amino acids. V lost 5 bases and J 7 bases, leaving 15 bases between the germline ends. Here the CDR3 reads CASSPGSRGNSPLHF. The CDR3 DNA reads as TGTGCCAGCAGCCCAGGTTCTCGGGGGAATTCACCCCTCCACTTT.